Below, 22 T cell receptor beta chains from the same sample are listed, as sequenced in a study of blood T cell repertoires in COVID-19. Assay used: immunoSEQ multiplex PCR; TCRdb lists only in-frame clones, some missing. Of around 480,000 clones listed, around 90% are singletons. The sequencing sample was made of PBMCs or T cells enriched from blood (not recorded which). These receptors originate from a woman in her late teens or twenties who had recovered from COVID-19.

V and J are TRBV30 and TRBJ1-2, with D maybe TRBD1 (5 bases). V lost 1 base and J 6 bases, leaving 12 bases between the germline ends. The length of the CDR3 is 13 residues. Germline CDR1 and CDR2: GTSNPN and SVGIG (reference sequence). CDR3 DNA: TGTGCCTGGAGTGGTCCCGGGGGAGATGGCTACACCTTC. This gives the protein CAWSGPGGDGYTF.

This CDR3 is CAISESVRYEQYF. CDR3 coding DNA: TGTGCCATCAGTGAGTCCGTGAGATACGAGCAGTACTTC. The V and J genes are TRBV10-3 and TRBJ2-7; no clear D gene. V was clipped by 0 bases and J by 4 bases, with 7 bases between them. The germline CDR1 and CDR2 sequences are ENHRY and SYGVKD. There are 13 residues in the CDR3.

The chain couples TRBV9 to TRBJ1-2; D is perhaps TRBD1 (5 bases). This CDR3 region has 17 residues. Germline values: CDR1 SGDLS, CDR2 YYNGEE. Trimming removed 0 bases from V and 1 base from J, with 16 bases in between. CDR3 sequence (DNA): TGTGCCAGCAGCGTAGAAGGCGCCAGACAGATTAACTATGGCTACACCTTC. This encodes CASSVEGARQINYGYTF.

The gene calls are TRBV3-1 (or the pseudogene TRBV3-2) and TRBJ2-1, with a weak D call TRBD2 (5 bases). V gave up 0 bases and J gave up 8 bases, with 11 bases separating them. In germline, CDR1 is LGHDT, CDR2 YNNKEL (reference sequence). This CDR3 has 14 residues. The CDR3 DNA follows: TGTGCCAGCAGCCAAGATAGTCCCGGGGATGAGCAGTTCTTC. This codes for CASSQDSPGDEQFF.

This clone appeared a single time. The rearrangement joins TRBV7-2 to TRBJ2-3, with a possible D match to TRBD1 (5 bases). The CDR3 has 15 amino acids. The ends were cut back, 1 base at V and 4 bases at J, with 12 bases in the middle. Germline V CDR1 and CDR2: SGHTA, FQGNSA. CDR3 nucleotides: TGTGCCAGCAGCTTAGTAGGGGCGAGCGCAGATACGCAGTATTTT. This sequence encodes CASSLVGASADTQYF.

This chain's CDR3 is CASSFQGYEAFF. The CDR3 coding sequence is TGTGCCAGCAGCTTCCAGGGGTATGAAGCTTTCTTT. The chain has TRBV7-2 and TRBJ1-1, with a tentative D call TRBD1 (6 bases). The V gene lost 3 bases and the J gene lost 7 bases, with 9 bases spanning the gap. The CDR3 totals 12 residues. Germline-derived CDR1 and CDR2 are SGHTA and FQGNSA.

The J gene is TRBJ1-3, the V gene TRBV6-5; tentative D call: TRBD1 (6 bases). This CDR3 spans 15 amino acids. Trimming removed 4 bases from V and 0 bases from J, with 10 bases in between. Germline V gene lookup returns CDR1 MNHEY and CDR2 SVGAGI. CDR3 DNA sequence: TGTGCCAGCAGTTTCCAGGGGTTCTCTGGAAACACCATATATTTT. It translates to CASSFQGFSGNTIYF.

The chain uses TRBV19 and TRBJ1-5; 7 bases line up with TRBD1. Looked up from germline, CDR1 is LNHDA and CDR2 is SQIVND (reference sequence). Trimming removed 8 bases from V and 6 bases from J; junction bases left unmatched: 4. This CDR3 is 12 amino acids long. CDR3 residues: CASEGAAQPQHF. The CDR3 DNA reads TGTGCCAGTGAGGGGGCTGCTCAGCCCCAGCATTTT.

J is TRBJ2-2 and V is TRBV24-1, with 13 bases aligning to TRBD2. Germline CDR1 and CDR2: KGHDR and SFDVKD. Trimming at V came to 2 bases and at J to 9 bases, leaving 5 bases not matched to a gene. The CDR3 runs to 16 residues. The CDR3 DNA is TGTGCCACCAGTGATTACGGGACTAGCGGGGCCAGGGAGCTGTTTTTT. Its protein is CATSDYGTSGARELFF.

This rearrangement joins TRBV5-8 to TRBJ1-5, with D hard to call. V lost 5 bases, J lost 1 base, and 13 bases lay in between. The germline CDR1 and CDR2 sequences are SGHTS and YDEGEE. The CDR3 contains 15 residues. The CDR3 DNA reads as TGTGCCAGCAGTTTTCCTGAGCGGAGCAATCAGCCCCAGCATTTT. Translation: CASSFPERSNQPQHF.

This rearrangement joins TRBV2 to TRBJ1-2; D is undetermined. The CDR3 consists of 18 residues. The ends were cut back, 0 bases at V and 2 bases at J, with 19 bases in the middle. Germline V lookup: CDR1 SNHLY, CDR2 FYNNEI. CDR3 sequence (DNA): TGTGCCAGCAGTGAAGCGGTGGTGACCGCCCCTAGGAACTATGGCTACACCTTC. Translation gives CASSEAVVTAPRNYGYTF.

J is TRBJ2-2 and V is TRBV25-1, with 7 bases matching TRBD2. The CDR3 is 15 amino acids. In germline, CDR1 is MGHDK, CDR2 SYGVNS. V lost 4 bases, J lost 2 bases, and 4 bases stayed unmatched. The CDR3 DNA sequence: TGTGCCAGCAGTGGTTCTAGCGGAAACACCGGGGAGCTGTTTTTT. Its translation is CASSGSSGNTGELFF.

The chain combines TRBV19 with TRBJ1-1; 8 nucleotides align to TRBD1. In germline, CDR1 is LNHDA, CDR2 SQIVND (reference sequence). Trimming at V came to 5 bases and at J to 6 bases, leaving 5 bases not matched to a gene. The CDR3 is 13 amino acids. The CDR3 coding sequence is TGTGCCAGTAGTTCGGGACAGGACCCTGAAGCTTTCTTT. Residues: CASSSGQDPEAFF.

The rearrangement links TRBV28 to TRBJ1-5; tentatively, D is TRBD1 (6 bases). Per germline, CDR1 MDHEN and CDR2 SYDVKM. CDR3 length: 20 residues. With 6 bases removed from V and 1 base from J, the gap between germline ends came to 28 bases. Written as DNA, the CDR3 is TGTGCCAGCAGCCCCCTAAGACAGGACGGGAATATGGGGAGCAATCAGCCCCAGCATTTT. Translation gives CASSPLRQDGNMGSNQPQHF.

The genes are TRBV27 and TRBJ2-3; D unresolved. The germline V gene has CDR1 MNHEY and CDR2 SMNVEV (reference sequence). This CDR3 is 16 amino acids long. Trimming cost V 1 base and J 3 bases, with 14 bases left between them. In DNA form, the CDR3 reads TGTGCCAGCAGTTTATGGGCCCGTGTTACTACAGATACGCAGTATTTT. This sequence encodes CASSLWARVTTDTQYF.

The J gene is TRBJ1-2, the V gene TRBV5-1; 10 bases align to TRBD1. This CDR3 contains 12 residues. Germline values: CDR1 SGHRS, CDR2 YFSETQ. V was clipped by 6 bases and J by 8 bases; unmatched bases: 4. The CDR3 reads CASTGTGEGYTF. For the CDR3, the DNA is TGCGCCAGCACCGGGACAGGGGAGGGCTACACCTTC.

The chain combines TRBV30 with TRBJ1-2, with 10 bases that match TRBD1. Germline V gene lookup returns CDR1 GTSNPN and CDR2 SVGIG (reference sequence). CDR3 length equals 15 residues. The V segment lost 2 bases and the J segment 6 bases; nucleotides outside the gene matches: 9. In nucleotides, the CDR3 is TGTGCCTGGAGTTTCTCTCCCGGGACAGGGGATGGCTACACCTTC. It is translated as CAWSFSPGTGDGYTF.

DNA of the CDR3: TGTGCCAGTGAGGCGGGCAGGCACACTGAAGCTTTCTTT. Its protein is CASEAGRHTEAFF. The chain couples TRBV19 to TRBJ1-1; the D is unclear. Germline V lookup: CDR1 LNHDA, CDR2 SQIVND (reference sequence). This CDR3 comprises 13 residues. Trimming shortened V by 8 bases and J by 3 bases, and 13 bases separated the two germline ends.

The chain combines TRBV29-1 with TRBJ2-1; TRBD2 aligns across 8 bases. Germline lookup yields CDR1 SQVTM and CDR2 ANQGSEA. V shed 6 bases and J 5 bases; nucleotides not matched to a gene: 9. The CDR3 is made up of 14 amino acids. The CDR3 nucleotides are TGCAGCGTCCGGGAGGGGGTTTTCGACAATGAGCAGTTCTTC. Its translation: CSVREGVFDNEQFF.

The chain uses TRBV7-2 and TRBJ2-3; 9 nucleotides match TRBD2. Trimming removed 3 bases from V and 6 bases from J; junction bases left unmatched: 7. Germline assignment: CDR1 SGHTA and CDR2 FQGNSA. This CDR3 contains 15 residues. The CDR3 region has the DNA TGTGCCAGCAGCTTCGTAGCGGGGGCGTCGGATACGCAGTATTTT. This encodes CASSFVAGASDTQYF.

The rearrangement joins TRBV2 to TRBJ1-2; D unclear. CDR1 is SNHLY, CDR2 FYNNEI, per germline. V was trimmed by 7 bases and J by 0 bases, leaving 12 bases between them. The CDR3 contains 14 residues. The CDR3: CASKGIGANYGYTF. The CDR3 nucleotides read TGTGCCAGCAAAGGCATTGGAGCTAACTATGGCTACACCTTC. The variable domain in full, completed from reference TRBV2 and TRBJ1-2, reads EPEVTQTPSHQVTQMGQEVILRCVPISNHLYFYWYRQILGQKVEFLVSFYNNEISEKSEIFDDQFSVERPDGSNFTLKIRSTKLEDSAMYFCASKGIGANYGYTFGSGTRLTVV.

The chain recombines TRBV30 with TRBJ1-2; TRBD1 aligns across 7 bases. The CDR3 covers 12 residues. The germline V gene has CDR1 GTSNPN and CDR2 SVGIG (reference sequence). Trimming at V came to 0 bases and at J to 6 bases, leaving 1 base not matched to a gene. CDR3 DNA sequence: TGTGCCTGGAGTGTAGGGGGCGATGGCTACACCTTC. Its translation is CAWSVGGDGYTF.